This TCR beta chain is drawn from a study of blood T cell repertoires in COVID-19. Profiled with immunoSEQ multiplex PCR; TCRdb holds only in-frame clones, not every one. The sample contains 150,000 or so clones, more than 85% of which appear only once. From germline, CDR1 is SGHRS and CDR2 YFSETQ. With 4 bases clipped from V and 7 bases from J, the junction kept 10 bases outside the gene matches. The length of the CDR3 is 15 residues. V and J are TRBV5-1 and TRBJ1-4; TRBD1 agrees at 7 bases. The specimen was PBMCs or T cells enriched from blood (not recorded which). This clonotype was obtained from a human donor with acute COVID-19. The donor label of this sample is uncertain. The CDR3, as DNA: TGCGCCAGCAGCACCGGACAGGAACACACTGAAAAACTGTTTTTT. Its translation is CASSTGQEHTEKLFF.